What follows are 17 T cell receptor beta chains derived from one specimen sequenced in a study of T cells in Graves' hyperthyroidism and ophthalmopathy. RNA transcripts provided the source from which TCR beta CDR3 regions were amplified. First-round RT-PCR with HTBI primers amplified the TCR CDR3 region. TCRdb re-called the multiplex PCR reads with MiXCR, one entry per CDR3 protein. The sample lists approximately 640,000 distinct CDR3 sequences, 17% occurring once. The sample was blood. The receptor set was obtained from a man over 45 with Graves' hyperthyroidism.

This clonotype was recorded many times. V and J are TRBV28 and TRBJ2-7; D gene uncertain. Germline V gene lookup returns CDR1 MDHEN and CDR2 SYDVKM. This CDR3 region has 11 residues. Trimming left V 3 bases short and J 12 bases short, with 12 bases between. DNA for the CDR3: TGTGCCAGCAGTTTCTCCTCGGCACCGTACTTC. It is translated as CASSFSSAPYF.

This clonotype was counted at least ten times. The chain joins TRBV12-3 or TRBV12-4 to TRBJ1-1; D not resolved. This CDR3 contains 13 residues. With 4 bases removed from V and 3 bases from J, the gap between germline ends came to 9 bases. The DNA of the CDR3 is TGTGCCAGCAGTTCCCCCCCACACACTGAAGCTTTCTTT. Protein: CASSSPPHTEAFF.

In its sample, this clonotype was seen many times. The chain combines TRBV7-3 with TRBJ2-1; 10 positions agree with TRBD2. The germline V gene encodes CDR1 SGHTA and CDR2 FQGTGA. CDR3 length equals 15 residues. The V and J ends lost 5 bases and 6 bases, in that order; junction bases with no gene match: 7. CDR3 DNA sequence: TGTGCCAGCAGCCTGACTAGCGGGTCGACCAATGAGCAGTTCTTC. Amino acids: CASSLTSGSTNEQFF.

The V call is TRBV20-1, the J call TRBJ1-5; 9 bases fit TRBD1. V shed 5 bases and J 9 bases; nucleotides not matched to a gene: 14. This CDR3 is 15 amino acids long. Per the germline V gene, CDR1 is DFQATT and CDR2 is SNEGSKA (reference sequence). This chain's CDR3 is CSARWGQGPGGPQHF. In DNA form, the CDR3 reads TGCAGTGCTCGATGGGGACAGGGACCTGGGGGGCCCCAGCATTTT.

This clonotype was counted a few times. The chain combines TRBV18 with TRBJ2-7, with D possibly TRBD2 on 6 matching bases. This CDR3 is built from 14 residues. With 3 bases removed from V and 6 bases from J, the gap between germline ends came to 15 bases. Germline V gives CDR1 KGHSH, CDR2 LQKENI. The CDR3 nucleotides read TGTGCCAGCTCACCTCAGACTAGTTTTTCCGAGCAGTACTTC. The encoded protein is CASSPQTSFSEQYF.

This clonotype was counted only a few times. V gene TRBV7-9 combines with J gene TRBJ2-7, with 11 nucleotides matching TRBD2. CDR1 and CDR2 (germline): SEHNR, FQNEAQ (reference sequence). The CDR3 runs 16 residues. J was trimmed by 2 bases and V by 4 bases; bases with no gene match: 7. As DNA, the CDR3 is TGTGCCAGCAGCTCACTAGCGGGAGCGCCGCCCTACGAGCAGTACTTC. Translating gives CASSSLAGAPPYEQYF.

This clonotype has at least ten counts. The chain has TRBV12-3 or TRBV12-4 and TRBJ1-2, with D unclear. The CDR3 covers 15 residues. Trimming removed 6 bases at V and 4 bases at J, with 18 bases between. DNA of the CDR3: TGTGCCAGCAGCCGATCGCCGGACGGACTCTATGGCTACACCTTC. Translating it yields CASSRSPDGLYGYTF.

Many counts were recorded for this clonotype. V is TRBV19 and J is TRBJ2-7; tentative D call: TRBD2 (6 bases). Trimming shortened V by 8 bases and J by 0 bases, and 11 bases separated the two germline ends. The CDR3 totals 13 residues. Germline CDR1 LNHDA, CDR2 SQIVND (reference sequence). In nucleotides, the CDR3 is TGTGCCAGTGCCCCCGGGAGCTCCTACGAGCAGTACTTC. Translating gives CASAPGSSYEQYF.

This sequence joins TRBV7-9 and TRBJ1-1, with no clear D. V gave up 2 bases and J gave up 1 base, with 11 bases separating them. The CDR3 length is 15 residues. Germline CDR1 reads SEHNR; CDR2 reads FQNEAQ (reference sequence). This CDR3 reads CASSLSGFENTEAFF. The DNA for the CDR3 is TGTGCCAGCAGCTTAAGTGGGTTTGAGAACACTGAAGCTTTCTTT.

In regard to this clonotype: One end of the junction fails to match germline, which may point to a read error. The genes are TRBV7-2 and TRBJ2-2; weak D call: TRBD2 (5 bases). The CDR3 runs 13 residues. Germline values: CDR1 SGHTA, CDR2 FQGNSA. The CDR3 sequence is CASSLVGTGELLF. The DNA for the CDR3 is TGTGCCAGCAGCTTAGTAGGCACCGGGGAGCTGCTTTTT. The full variable domain, rest sourced from reference TRBV7-2 and TRBJ2-2, is GAGVSQSPSNKVTEKGKDVELRCDPISGHTALYWYRQSLGQGLEFLIYFQGNSAPDKSGLPSDRFSAERTGGSVSTLTIQRTQQEDSAVYLCASSLVGTGELLFGEGSRLTVL.

This clonotype was observed many times. The chain combines TRBV28 with TRBJ1-1; 7 nucleotides agree with TRBD1. V lost 9 bases and J lost 5; bases outside the gene matches: 9. CDR3 length: 13 amino acids. Germline loops: CDR1 MDHEN, CDR2 SYDVKM. For the CDR3, the DNA is TGTGCCAGTCGACAGGGTTGGGGGACTGAAGCTTTCTTT. This translates into CASRQGWGTEAFF.

This clonotype was observed at least ten times. The V and J genes are TRBV3-1 and TRBJ2-1; D is ambiguous. Germline V gene sequence: CDR1 LGHDT, CDR2 YNNKEL (reference sequence). The V end was cut by 4 bases, the J end by 2 bases, with 12 bases between. The CDR3 consists of 15 residues. CDR3 in amino acids: CASSPSVFTYNEQFF. CDR3 nucleotides: TGTGCCAGCAGCCCCTCAGTATTTACCTACAATGAGCAGTTCTTC.

This clonotype occurred many times. The CDR3, as DNA: TGTGCCAGCAGCTTAAACAGGGATAGCAATCAGCCCCAGCATTTT. The encoded protein is CASSLNRDSNQPQHF. This chain links TRBV12-3 or TRBV12-4 with TRBJ1-5; D possibly corresponds to TRBD1 (6 bases). The CDR3 length is 15 residues. Trimming cost V 6 bases and J 0 bases, with 12 bases left between them.

This clonotype was counted many times. V usage is TRBV27 and J usage is TRBJ1-2; 10 bases fit TRBD1. CDR1 and CDR2 from the germline V gene are MNHEY and SMNVEV (reference sequence). The CDR3 length is 16 residues. With 7 bases clipped from V and 2 bases from J, the junction kept 10 bases outside the gene matches. The CDR3: CASTPSPGQGNYGYTF. CDR3 in DNA: TGTGCCAGCACTCCCAGTCCGGGACAGGGGAACTATGGCTACACCTTC.

Details on this clonotype: A clone one base away is much larger, so this may be a read error. The CDR3 does not close with the conserved phenylalanine or tryptophan, likely indicating a read error. The chain is built from TRBV27 and TRBJ1-1, with a weak D call TRBD1 (5 bases). V shed 6 bases and J shed 1 base, with 12 bases lying between them. Germline-derived CDR1 and CDR2 are MNHEY and SMNVEV (reference sequence). The CDR3 totals 14 residues. This chain's CDR3 is CASRTGTPNTEAFL. The DNA of the CDR3 is TGTGCCAGCAGAACTGGGACTCCGAACACTGAAGCTTTCCTT.

This clonotype was seen only a few times. The rearrangement uses TRBV6-1 and TRBJ2-5; D uncertain. Deletions cut 9 bases from V and 3 bases from J, with 5 bases between. Germline V gene sequence: CDR1 MNHNS, CDR2 SASEGT. This CDR3 has 10 amino acids. For the CDR3, the DNA is TGTGCCAGTGGGGAAGAGACCCAGTACTTC. Translated: CASGEETQYF.

The sample holds a few counts of this clonotype. This sequence joins TRBV25-1 and TRBJ2-1; TRBD1 is a possible D gene (6 bases). The CDR3 runs to 18 residues. Trimming cost V 4 bases and J 2 bases, with 21 bases left between them. Germline V gene data show CDR1 as MGHDK and CDR2 as SYGVNS. The CDR3 sequence is CASSASQARGKTYNEQFF. In DNA form, the CDR3 reads TGTGCCAGCAGTGCATCCCAAGCTAGGGGGAAGACCTACAATGAGCAGTTCTTC.